This T cell receptor beta chain was identified during a study of CD8 T cells in Susac syndrome. CDR3 size: 16 residues. The germline V gene has CDR1 LGHNA and CDR2 YSLEER. J lost 4 bases, V lost 0 bases, and 7 bases had no gene match. cDNA came from 0.5 to 1 ug RNA primed by random hexamers. The method of amplification for TCR beta CDR3 was immunoSEQ multiplex PCR, covering 54 Vbeta and 13 Jbeta. TCRdb re-called the immunoSEQ multiplex PCR reads through MiXCR, storing one row per CDR3 protein. The data contain some 150,000 distinct CDR3 sequences, 85% to 95% of them seen just once; the ten biggest clones take up approximately 0.25%. Sequencing targeted TCR beta in blood CD8+ and CD4+ T cells. The controls, all healthy donors, were matched for age and sex.

The sequence was collected from a human donor in good health. The V and J genes are TRBV4-3 and TRBJ2-7, with 9 bases aligning to TRBD2. Material: CD8+ T cells from PBMCs. The CDR3 DNA sequence: TGCGCCAGCAGCCAAGATGGGACTAGCAGCTATTACGAGCAGTACTTC. Translated, it gives CASSQDGTSSYYEQYF.